The sequence of this T cell receptor (beta chain) was determined in a study of blood T cells in healthy people across ages. A J-beta primer mix and a sample-barcoded 5' primer were used in a second PCR of roughly 6 to 12 cycles. TCRdb used MiXCR to reprocess the 5' RACE reads, holding one entry per CDR3 protein. The data hold about 1 million distinct CDR3 sequences, with around 43% observed a single time. Worth noting for this clonotype: Its antigen remains unknown.

Whenever a sample was processed, at least 6 million PBMCs were isolated. The germline CDR1 and CDR2 sequences are SNHLY and FYNNEI. V lost 6 bases and J 0 bases, leaving 18 bases between the germline ends. This CDR3 comprises 16 residues. General study results and limits: Among long-lived donors, naive CD4+ cells were more numerous and diversity higher than in aged donors.

Sequencing was carried out using blood. J is TRBJ2-7 and V is TRBV2; D remains ambiguous. This sequence originates from a woman aged 60 to 75 in good health. CDR3 sequence: CASSELLSVGSYEQYF. The CDR3 DNA is TGTGCCAGCAGCGAACTATTGTCAGTCGGCTCCTACGAGCAGTACTTC. Filled out from reference TRBV2 and TRBJ2-7, the complete variable domain reads EPEVTQTPSHQVTQMGQEVILRCVPISNHLYFYWYRQILGQKVEFLVSFYNNEISEKSEIFDDQFSVERPDGSNFTLKIRSTKLEDSAMYFCASSELLSVGSYEQYFGPGTRLTVT.